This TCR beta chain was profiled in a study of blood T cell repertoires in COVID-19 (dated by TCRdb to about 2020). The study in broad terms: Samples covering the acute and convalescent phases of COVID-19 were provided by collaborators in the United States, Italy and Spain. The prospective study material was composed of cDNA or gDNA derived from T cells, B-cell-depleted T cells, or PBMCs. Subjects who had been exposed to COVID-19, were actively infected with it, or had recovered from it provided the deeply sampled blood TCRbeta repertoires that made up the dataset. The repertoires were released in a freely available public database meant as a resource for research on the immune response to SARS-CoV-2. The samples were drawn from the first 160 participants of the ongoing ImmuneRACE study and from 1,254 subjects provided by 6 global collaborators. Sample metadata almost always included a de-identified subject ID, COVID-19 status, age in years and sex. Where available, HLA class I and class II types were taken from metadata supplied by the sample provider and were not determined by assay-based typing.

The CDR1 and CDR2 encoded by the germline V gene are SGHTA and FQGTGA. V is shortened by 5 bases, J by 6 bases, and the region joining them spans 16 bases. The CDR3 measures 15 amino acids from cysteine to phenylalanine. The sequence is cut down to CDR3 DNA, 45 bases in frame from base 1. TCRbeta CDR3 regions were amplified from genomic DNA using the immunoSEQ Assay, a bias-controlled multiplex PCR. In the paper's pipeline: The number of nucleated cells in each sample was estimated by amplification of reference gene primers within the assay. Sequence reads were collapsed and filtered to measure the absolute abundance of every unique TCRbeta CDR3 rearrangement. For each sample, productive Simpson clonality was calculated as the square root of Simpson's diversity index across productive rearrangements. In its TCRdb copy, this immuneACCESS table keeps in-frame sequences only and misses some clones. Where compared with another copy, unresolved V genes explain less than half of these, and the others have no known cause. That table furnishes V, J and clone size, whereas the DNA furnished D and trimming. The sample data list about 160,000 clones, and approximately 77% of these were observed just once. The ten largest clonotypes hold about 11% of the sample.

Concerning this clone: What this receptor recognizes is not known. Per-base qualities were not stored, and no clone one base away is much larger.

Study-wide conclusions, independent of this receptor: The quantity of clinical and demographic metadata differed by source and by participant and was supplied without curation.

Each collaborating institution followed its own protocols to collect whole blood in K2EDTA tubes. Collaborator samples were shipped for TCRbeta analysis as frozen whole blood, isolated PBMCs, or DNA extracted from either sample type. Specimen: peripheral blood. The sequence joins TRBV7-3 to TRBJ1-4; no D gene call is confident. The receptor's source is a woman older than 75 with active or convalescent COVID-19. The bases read TGTGCCAGCAGCCCGCCCCCCGAGTCCTATGAAAAACTGTTTTTT. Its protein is CASSPPPESYEKLFF. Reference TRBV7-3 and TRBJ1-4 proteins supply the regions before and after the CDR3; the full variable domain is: GAGVSQTPSNKVTEKGKYVELRCDPISGHTALYWYRQSLGQGPEFLIYFQGTGAADDSGLPNDRFFAVRPEGSVSTLKIQRTERGDSAVYLCASSPPPESYEKLFFGSGTQLSVL.